The 31 T cell receptor beta chains below come from one sample, sequenced in a study of blood T cells in healthy people across ages. Sample-barcoded 5' priming and a J-beta primer mix drove a second PCR of roughly 6 to 12 cycles. TCRdb fed the 5' RACE reads into MiXCR, producing one record per CDR3 protein. The sample consists of about 1.4 million distinct CDR3 sequences, approximately 63% of them appearing once. Sequenced: blood. These receptors were taken from a man between 18 and 35 years old in good health.

V gene TRBV29-1 combines with J gene TRBJ2-2, with D hard to call. Germline V gives CDR1 SQVTM, CDR2 ANQGSEA. The CDR3 consists of 13 residues. Trimming took off 5 bases at V and 1 base at J, with 8 bases between the two ends. The CDR3 protein is CSVLLLNTGELFF. The CDR3, as DNA: TGCAGCGTTCTGTTGCTGAACACCGGGGAGCTGTTTTTT.

This chain links TRBV28 with TRBJ2-3; 8 nucleotides line up with TRBD2. The CDR3 loop spans 15 amino acids. The germline CDR1 and CDR2 sequences are MDHEN and SYDVKM. The V segment lost 6 bases and the J segment 2 bases; nucleotides outside the gene matches: 7. The CDR3 DNA is TGTGCCAGCAGACCAGCGGGGGCCAACACAGATACGCAGTATTTT. Residues: CASRPAGANTDTQYF.

The V and J genes are TRBV28 and TRBJ2-2, with D unresolved. Per germline, CDR1 MDHEN and CDR2 SYDVKM. Between the trimmed V and J ends, which lost 8 bases and 6 bases, there was a span of 13 bases. The CDR3 covers 13 residues. The CDR3 nucleotides are TGTGCCAGCGCCGGCCTACTGGCCGGGGAGCTGTTTTTT. Amino acids: CASAGLLAGELFF.

This clonotype appeared a few times. The chain couples TRBV5-6 to TRBJ2-1; 7 bases match TRBD2. V was clipped by 0 bases and J by 2 bases; unmatched bases: 5. Germline V gives CDR1 SGHDT, CDR2 YYEEEE. This CDR3 has 16 amino acids. CDR3 nucleotide sequence: TGTGCCAGCAGCTTGGTTGCTAGCGGCGCCTACAATGAGCAGTTCTTC. Protein: CASSLVASGAYNEQFF.

This clonotype has only a few counts. The rearrangement uses TRBV12-3 or TRBV12-4 and TRBJ2-7; no clear D. CDR3 length: 18 residues. V lost 5 bases, J lost 0 bases, and 23 bases lay in between. DNA for the CDR3: TGTGCCAGCAGTCCTCCTCTCGTCAGAGACCGATTCTCCTACGAGCAGTACTTC. Translated, it gives CASSPPLVRDRFSYEQYF.

V and J are TRBV20-1 and TRBJ2-5, with TRBD1 as a possible D gene (5 bases). The J call could be wrong; TRBJ2-7 is a better fit for the DNA end. Germline V gene data show CDR1 as DFQATT and CDR2 as SNEGSKA (reference sequence). The CDR3 is 16 amino acids. The CDR3 sequence: CSARDQGATRSYEQYF. CDR3 DNA: TGCAGTGCTAGAGATCAAGGGGCGACACGATCCTACGAGCAGTACTTC.

This clonotype appeared once. This chain connects TRBV20-1 to TRBJ1-1; D unclear. V was clipped by 1 base and J by 3 bases, with 6 bases between them. The CDR3 spans 12 residues. Looked up from germline, CDR1 is DFQATT and CDR2 is SNEGSKA (reference sequence). CDR3 in DNA: TGCAGTGCTAGAGTTTGGGACACTGAAGCTTTCTTT. This encodes CSARVWDTEAFF.

In its sample, this clonotype was seen a few times. The chain has TRBV7-6 and TRBJ2-7; 12 nucleotides line up with TRBD2. Per germline, CDR1 SGHVS and CDR2 FNYEAQ. The trim removed 5 bases at V and 2 bases at J, leaving 4 bases unmatched. The CDR3 consists of 15 residues. CDR3 coding DNA: TGTGCCAGCAGCCCCAGACTAGCGGGAGCCTACGAGCAGTACTTC. Protein: CASSPRLAGAYEQYF.

This clonotype has just a few counts. This chain uses TRBV20-1 with TRBJ2-1; D unresolved. This CDR3 is 12 amino acids long. Germline V gene data show CDR1 as DFQATT and CDR2 as SNEGSKA (reference sequence). CDR3 loop: CSVTKAGHEQFF. CDR3 DNA sequence: TGCAGCGTCACCAAGGCTGGCCATGAGCAGTTCTTC.

In this sample, this clonotype turned up a few times. This sequence joins TRBV10-3 and TRBJ2-1, with D unresolved. This CDR3 has 11 residues. V lost 0 bases and J 9 bases, leaving 3 bases between the germline ends. Germline-derived CDR1 and CDR2 are ENHRY and SYGVKD. The CDR3 region is CAISESGEQFF. Written as DNA, the CDR3 is TGTGCCATCAGTGAGTCGGGTGAGCAGTTCTTC.

This clonotype was seen more than once but under ten times. The gene calls are TRBV10-3 and TRBJ2-1; TRBD2 matches at 11 bases. This CDR3 has 15 amino acids. V trimming: 6 bases; J trimming: 5 bases; junction bases outside the gene matches: 6. The V gene's germline CDR1 is ENHRY and CDR2 SYGVKD. The CDR3 coding sequence is TGTGCCATCAGCGCCTTTAGCGGGGGGGACAATGAGCAGTTCTTC. Translation: CAISAFSGGDNEQFF.

J is TRBJ2-5 and V is TRBV12-3 or TRBV12-4; 9 nucleotides line up with TRBD1. TRBJ2-7 matches the DNA end more closely, so the J call is doubtful. This CDR3 has 15 amino acids. The CDR3 DNA reads TGTGCCAGCACTCGAGAAGGGGACAGGGCCCACGAGCAGTACTTC. This codes for CASTREGDRAHEQYF.

This clonotype was found once. This rearrangement joins TRBV5-1 to TRBJ1-6, with D possibly being TRBD1 (5 bases). V lost 0 bases, J lost 7 bases, and 14 bases lay in between. There are 16 residues in the CDR3. Germline loops: CDR1 SGHRS, CDR2 YFSETQ. The CDR3 region has the DNA TGCGCCAGCAGCTTGGAAGATCGGGGCTTCAATTCACCCCTCCACTTT. Translating it yields CASSLEDRGFNSPLHF.

The V call is TRBV20-1, the J call TRBJ1-2; TRBD1 matches 7 bases. The CDR3 covers 15 residues. Trimming cost V 0 bases and J 8 bases; bases outside gene matches: 12. The germline CDR1 and CDR2 sequences are DFQATT and SNEGSKA (reference sequence). This chain's CDR3 is CSARDYRGGVSGYTF. In DNA form, the CDR3 reads TGCAGTGCTAGAGATTACAGGGGCGGGGTGTCGGGCTACACCTTC.

This clonotype was recorded many times. The chain couples TRBV7-9 to TRBJ1-1; D unresolved. Germline lookup yields CDR1 SEHNR and CDR2 FQNEAQ (reference sequence). V lost 5 bases and J lost 1, with 8 bases in between. The CDR3 contains 13 residues. Written as DNA, the CDR3 is TGTGCCAGCAGCCTCGACACGAACACTGAAGCTTTCTTT. Amino acids: CASSLDTNTEAFF. Using reference TRBV7-9 and TRBJ1-1 for the parts outside the CDR3, the full variable domain is DTGVSQNPRHKITKRGQNVTFRCDPISEHNRLYWYRQTLGQGPEFLTYFQNEAQLEKSRLLSDRFSAERPKGSFSTLEIQRTEQGDSAMYLCASSLDTNTEAFFGQGTRLTVV.

V and J are TRBV6-4 and TRBJ2-1, with a weak D call TRBD2 (7 bases). Germline CDR1 MRHNA, CDR2 SNTAGT. V was shortened by 2 bases and J by 1 base, with 21 bases between the two germline ends. The CDR3 length is 19 residues. The CDR3 region is CASSDRLRTVRGSYNEQFF. CDR3 coding DNA: TGTGCCAGCAGTGACCGGCTAAGGACAGTGCGGGGGTCCTACAATGAGCAGTTCTTC.

J is TRBJ2-7 and V is TRBV11-2; D not resolved. The end of the DNA fits TRBJ2-5 better, so the J call may be wrong. Germline CDR1 SGHAT, CDR2 FQNNGV. The CDR3 has 15 amino acids. CDR3: CASSLDLPVGETQYF. DNA for the CDR3: TGTGCCAGCAGCTTAGATCTACCCGTGGGGGAGACCCAGTACTTC.

This clonotype was recorded only once. The CDR3 loop is CATSRVDRVYEQYF. CDR3 DNA: TGTGCCACCAGCAGAGTAGACAGGGTCTACGAGCAGTACTTC. This chain connects TRBV15 to TRBJ2-7, with 7 bases identical to TRBD1. This CDR3 has 14 residues. V lost 1 base and J lost 3; bases outside the gene matches: 3. The germline gives CDR1 LNHNV, CDR2 YYDKDF (reference sequence).

The chain employs TRBV27 and TRBJ1-2, with unresolved D. This CDR3 is built from 14 residues. CDR1 MNHEY and CDR2 SMNVEV come from the germline V gene (reference sequence). V shed 4 bases and J shed 7 bases, with 16 bases lying between them. The CDR3 reads CASSSPGMTFGYTF. The CDR3 bases are TGTGCCAGCAGTTCTCCCGGCATGACTTTTGGCTACACCTTC.

This chain links TRBV6-2 or TRBV6-3 with TRBJ2-7, with a weak D call TRBD2 (6 bases). Germline loops: CDR1 MNHEY, CDR2 SVGEGT. CDR3 length equals 13 residues. V gave up 2 bases and J gave up 6 bases, with 11 bases separating them. In DNA form, the CDR3 reads TGTGCCAGCAGTTACGGGGGAGGACGCGAGCAGTACTTC. Translation gives CASSYGGGREQYF.

This chain uses TRBV27 with TRBJ2-1; D is ambiguous. The V end lost 1 base, the J end lost 0 bases, and 13 bases lay between the germline ends. Germline V gene data show CDR1 as MNHEY and CDR2 as SMNVEV (reference sequence). The CDR3 extends over 17 amino acids. The CDR3, as DNA: TGTGCCAGCAGTTTATGGGCCTCGCTCCACTCCTACAATGAGCAGTTCTTC. The encoded protein is CASSLWASLHSYNEQFF.

This rearrangement joins TRBV9 to TRBJ2-2, with a tentative D call TRBD1 (6 bases). Germline CDR1 and CDR2: SGDLS and YYNGEE. This CDR3 spans 15 amino acids. The V and J ends lost 0 bases and 5 bases respectively, with 11 bases between them. The CDR3 region has the DNA TGTGCCAGCAGCGTAGTGCAGGGGACGACCGGGGAGCTGTTTTTT. The encoded protein is CASSVVQGTTGELFF. The full variable domain, rest sourced from reference TRBV9 and TRBJ2-2, is DSGVTQTPKHLITATGQRVTLRCSPRSGDLSVYWYQQSLDQGLQFLIQYYNGEERAKGNILERFSAQQFPDLHSELNLSSLELGDSALYFCASSVVQGTTGELFFGEGSRLTVL.

This clonotype showed up just once. CDR3 sequence reads: CASSRLDGKLFF. The CDR3 bases are TGTGCCAGCAGTCGGCTGGATGGAAAACTGTTTTTT. The genes are TRBV7-8 and TRBJ1-4; D is unresolved. The CDR3 sequence is 12 residues long. The V end lost 6 bases, the J end lost 10 bases, and 12 bases lay between the germline ends. The germline CDR1 and CDR2 sequences are SGHVS and FQNEAQ.

This clonotype appeared a few times. The CDR3 loop reads CASQPTGVNIQYF. CDR3 coding DNA: TGCGCCAGCCAGCCGACAGGGGTTAACATTCAGTACTTC. The J gene is TRBJ2-7, the V gene TRBV5-1; 8 bases fit TRBD1. The J call may be wrong; the DNA end is better matched by TRBJ2-4. This CDR3 has 13 residues. Germline V gene lookup returns CDR1 SGHRS and CDR2 YFSETQ.

In DNA, the CDR3 is TGTGCCAGCCAGCGTAATTCCTACGAGCAGTACTTC. It yields the protein CASQRNSYEQYF. This chain connects TRBV6-5 to TRBJ2-7; D ambiguous. V shed 8 bases and J shed 1 base, with 9 bases lying between them. The CDR3 runs 12 residues. Germline lookup yields CDR1 MNHEY and CDR2 SVGAGI.

The chain employs TRBV7-9 and TRBJ2-1; 9 nucleotides match TRBD1. Trimming took 4 bases from V and 2 from J; bases not matched to a gene: 9. CDR1 and CDR2 (germline): SEHNR, FQNEAQ (reference sequence). The CDR3 totals 17 residues. The CDR3 region has the DNA TGTGCCAGCAGCTCTAGAATCGGGACAGGGCCCTACAATGAGCAGTTCTTC. It encodes CASSSRIGTGPYNEQFF.

The chain employs TRBV20-1 and TRBJ2-7; TRBD1 matches 8 bases. The ends lost 6 bases at V and 5 bases at J; junction bases unmatched: 9. The V gene's germline CDR1 is DFQATT and CDR2 SNEGSKA (reference sequence). CDR3 length equals 13 residues. Written as DNA, the CDR3 is TGCAGTGCGCCGGACGACAGGGGACACGAGCAGTACTTC. Amino acids: CSAPDDRGHEQYF.

J is TRBJ2-5 and V is TRBV10-3, with 7 bases lining up with TRBD1. There are 14 residues in the CDR3. Germline V gene lookup returns CDR1 ENHRY and CDR2 SYGVKD. The J segment lost 4 bases and the V segment lost 6 bases, leaving 8 bases of the junction unmatched. CDR3 nucleotides: TGTGCCATCAGGACTCAGGACAGGACAGAGACCCAGTACTTC. Protein: CAIRTQDRTETQYF.

Regarding this clonotype: A junction boundary mismatches the germline segment, possibly from a read error. V is TRBV20-1 and J is TRBJ2-1; 10 bases are shared with TRBD2. The germline V gene has CDR1 DFQATT and CDR2 SNEGSKA (reference sequence). The CDR3 spans 13 residues. CDR3 region: CRASLAGAHEQFF. In nucleotides, the CDR3 is TGCAGGGCTAGTCTAGCGGGAGCCCACGAGCAGTTCTTC.

The chain recombines TRBV11-2 with TRBJ2-7, with 7 bases identical to TRBD1. Per the germline V gene, CDR1 is SGHAT and CDR2 is FQNNGV. V lost 7 bases to trimming and J lost 1 base; unmatched junction nucleotides: 7. The CDR3 runs 14 residues. Here the CDR3 reads CASTRQGQSYEQYF. CDR3 DNA: TGTGCCAGCACAAGACAGGGACAGTCCTACGAGCAGTACTTC.

V usage is TRBV29-1 and J usage is TRBJ1-5; a possible D gene is TRBD1 (5 bases). This CDR3 spans 14 amino acids. Between the trimmed V and J ends, which lost 6 bases and 3 bases, there was a span of 15 bases. Germline CDR1 SQVTM, CDR2 ANQGSEA. CDR3 protein: CSVLAGVNNQPQHF. The CDR3 coding sequence is TGCAGCGTCCTGGCGGGGGTTAACAATCAGCCCCAGCATTTT.